This T cell receptor beta chain was profiled in a study of identical twins. TCRdb fed the 5' RACE reads into MiXCR, producing one record per CDR3 protein. This table holds 240,000 or so distinct CDR3 sequences, roughly 10% found once. The CDR3 is made up of 14 amino acids. V gave up 3 bases and J gave up 8 bases; unmatched junction bases: 4. Per the germline V gene, CDR1 is KGHDR and CDR2 is SFDVKD. This sequence was found in a man aged 50 to 60 in good health. The material sequenced was memory T cells sorted from blood. The chain uses TRBV24-1 and TRBJ1-4; 8 bases are a match to TRBD1. The CDR3 sequence is CATSDPGQAEKLFF. The CDR3 nucleotides are TGTGCCACCAGTGATCCGGGACAGGCCGAAAAACTGTTTTTT.